These T cell receptor beta chains were read from a single sample in a study of T-cell memory formation after mild COVID-19. One entry per CDR3 protein, called by TCRdb with MiXCR from the 5' RACE reads. The repertoire has more than 45,000 distinct CDR3 sequences, around 9.7% of them found once; the top ten carry about 12%. Sequencing was done on a sample of PBMCs or a T cell subset sorted from them (not recorded which). The receptors shown here come from an adult woman who had mild COVID-19 (a few samples of this study predate the infection). Cell type and time point are not known. CDR3s include the opening cysteine and the closing phenylalanine or tryptophan. A D gene is named only where the DNA matches it firmly. Size values are once, few and many counts, or a class for expanded clones, and some rows have none.

DNA,CDR3,D,J,V,size
TGTGCCAGCAGCCCACCGTTGGGGATCGGCACAGATACGCAGTATTTT,CASSPPLGIGTDTQYF,-,TRBJ2-3,TRBV5-8,-
TGTGCCAGCAGCTTGGATCACACCGGGGAGCTGTTTTTT,CASSLDHTGELFF,-,TRBJ2-2,TRBV11-2,-
TGCGCCAGCAGCCGACCGGGACAGGGGTCCTACGAGCAGTACTTC,CASSRPGQGSYEQYF,TRBD1,TRBJ2-7,TRBV5-1,-
TGTGCCAGCAGCCCATCCGACAGTTCCAATGAGCAGTTCTTC,CASSPSDSSNEQFF,-,TRBJ2-1,TRBV6-4,many
TGTGCCAGCAGGGGACGGGCAGATAGCAATCAGCCCCAGCATTTT,CASRGRADSNQPQHF,-,TRBJ1-5,TRBV6-5,-
TGTGCCAGCAGCCCATTAGGGAGTACAGATACGCAGTATTTT,CASSPLGSTDTQYF,-,TRBJ2-3,TRBV12-3/TRBV12-4,-
TGTGCCAGCAGCTCTGCATCTCAGACAGGGTCGGAGACCCAGTACTTC,CASSSASQTGSETQYF,TRBD1,TRBJ2-5,TRBV5-5,many
TGCAGTGCTAGACTAGCCAGAGCCAAAAACATTCAGTACTTC,CSARLARAKNIQYF,-,TRBJ2-4,TRBV20-1,many
TGTGCCACCAGCAGAGAACCCCCGTTTTTACTCGCGGGACGCAATGAGCAGTTCTTC,CATSREPPFLLAGRNEQFF,-,TRBJ2-1,TRBV15,many
TGTGCCAGCAGCCTCCTTGCCTCCTCCTATGAGCAGTTCTTC,CASSLLASSYEQFF,-,TRBJ2-1,TRBV4-2,few
TGCAGTGCTAGGTCGGCGAACACTGAAGCTTTCTTT,CSARSANTEAFF,-,TRBJ1-1,TRBV20-1,few
TGTGCCAGCAGCCAAGACCGACAGGGCTACGAGCAGTACTTC,CASSQDRQGYEQYF,TRBD1,TRBJ2-7,TRBV4-2,many
TGTGCCAGCGCGGGACAGGGGTCCCTTGGTGAAAAACTGTTTTTT,CASAGQGSLGEKLFF,TRBD1,TRBJ1-4,TRBV2,few
TGTGCCACCAGCAGAGATCTGACAGAACAAGAGACCCAGTACTTC,CATSRDLTEQETQYF,-,TRBJ2-5,TRBV15,many
TGTGCCAGCAGTTTAGTGGCAAACTATGGCTACACCTTC,CASSLVANYGYTF,-,TRBJ1-2,TRBV12-3/TRBV12-4,medium-sized
TGCGCCAGCAACTTGGGACAGGCTAGGGGAGAGACCCAGTACTTC,CASNLGQARGETQYF,TRBD1,TRBJ2-5,TRBV10-2,-
TGTGCCAGCAGCTTAGAGCGGGGGGGTCCCTACGAGCAGTACTTC,CASSLERGGPYEQYF,TRBD2,TRBJ2-7,TRBV7-2,few
TGCAGTGCTAGTAAGGAACGGGACGGCCAGCAGTACTTC,CSASKERDGQQYF,-,TRBJ2-7,TRBV20-1,many
TGTGCCAGCAGCGGGACTAGCGGGGCCTACAATGAGCAGTTCTTC,CASSGTSGAYNEQFF,TRBD2,TRBJ2-1,TRBV7-2,few
TGCGCCAGCAGCTTGGATAACACCGGGGAGCTGTTTTTT,CASSLDNTGELFF,-,TRBJ2-2,TRBV5-1,many
TGCAGTGCTAGAGGAAAGGGGAGAGGAAACACCATATATTTT,CSARGKGRGNTIYF,-,TRBJ1-3,TRBV20-1,-
TGTGCCAGCAGAAGAAGAGCGGGCGAGTCCAGTGAGCAGTTCTTC,CASRRRAGESSEQFF,-,TRBJ2-1,TRBV7-9,-
TGTGCCAGCAGCTTAGGGGGGTCCCAGGGGGCCACTCAGCCCCAGCATTTT,CASSLGGSQGATQPQHF,TRBD1,TRBJ1-5,TRBV7-9,few
TGCGCCAGCAGCTCAGGGACAGGGAGAGGCGAAGCTTTCTTT,CASSSGTGRGEAFF,TRBD1,TRBJ1-1,TRBV5-1,-
TGTGCCAGCAGTGACAGAGACAGGGCTCTACGGGATGGCTACACCTTC,CASSDRDRALRDGYTF,TRBD1,TRBJ1-2,TRBV6-5,-
TGCGCCAGCGTCGGGCTCGGAGGGCAGTACTTC,CASVGLGGQYF,-,TRBJ2-7,TRBV23-1,few